The 30 T cell receptor beta chains presented below share a single source sample, sequenced in a study of T cells in localized non-small cell lung cancer. Profiled with immunoSEQ multiplex PCR; TCRdb holds only in-frame clones, not every one. The sample includes over 50,000 clones, approximately 80% seen only once; the top ten take roughly 15%. Source: peripheral blood mononuclear cells, taken before any cancer treatment. Receptors originate from a man between 40 and 69 years old with stage III lung adenocarcinoma.

This chain links TRBV6-1 with TRBJ1-5; D is perhaps TRBD1 (5 bases). The CDR3 runs to 14 residues. The V gene's germline CDR1 is MNHNS and CDR2 SASEGT. Trimming left V 8 bases short and J 7 bases short, with 18 bases between. As DNA, the CDR3 is TGTGCCAGCGCGAGCGGCGGGGAGGGGCAGCCCCAGCATTTT. Its protein is CASASGGEGQPQHF.

V and J are TRBV7-9 and TRBJ1-5; D perhaps matches TRBD1 (5 bases). The length of the CDR3 is 13 residues. The V gene's germline CDR1 is SEHNR and CDR2 FQNEAQ (reference sequence). Trimming took off 8 bases at V and 2 bases at J, with 10 bases between the two ends. CDR3: CASRGDGNQPQHF. Here the CDR3 DNA reads TGTGCCAGCCGAGGGGACGGCAATCAGCCCCAGCATTTT.

V usage is TRBV27 and J usage is TRBJ1-2, with D maybe TRBD1 (5 bases). This CDR3 is built from 13 residues. V dropped 2 bases and J dropped 8 bases, with 12 bases sitting between them. In germline, CDR1 is MNHEY, CDR2 SMNVEV (reference sequence). DNA for the CDR3: TGTGCCAGCAGTTTAAGCCAGGGCGGGGGCTACACCTTC. Translation gives CASSLSQGGGYTF.

The CDR3 DNA reads TGCGCCAGCAGCCGGGACAGGGGGGATGGCTACACCTTC. Translating gives CASSRDRGDGYTF. The V call is TRBV5-1, the J call TRBJ1-2; 11 bases map to TRBD1. The germline gives CDR1 SGHRS, CDR2 YFSETQ. V trimming: 4 bases; J trimming: 6 bases; junction bases outside the gene matches: 2. The CDR3 spans 13 residues.

This chain uses TRBV7-8 with TRBJ1-4, with 8 bases that match TRBD1. The CDR3 sequence is 15 residues long. From germline, CDR1 is SGHVS and CDR2 FQNEAQ. V shed 0 bases, J shed 8 bases, and the junction held 5 bases outside the gene matches. DNA for the CDR3: TGTGCCAGCAGCTTAGCGCTACAGGGGGGAGAAAAACTGTTTTTT. It translates to CASSLALQGGEKLFF.

This chain uses TRBV2 with TRBJ1-6; 7 nucleotides agree with TRBD1. The germline CDR1 and CDR2 sequences are SNHLY and FYNNEI. This CDR3 is built from 13 residues. Trimming at V came to 7 bases and at J to 7 bases, leaving 4 bases not matched to a gene. The CDR3 loop is CASNRDSNSPLHF. The CDR3 DNA reads as TGTGCCAGCAATAGGGACAGCAATTCACCCCTCCACTTT.

The sample holds one count of this clone. The chain joins TRBV6-1 to TRBJ2-7, with a tentative D call TRBD1 (5 bases). This CDR3 is built from 16 residues. V was trimmed by 3 bases and J by 2 bases, leaving 17 bases between them. Germline CDR1 and CDR2: MNHNS and SASEGT. The CDR3 reads CASSELRGWQAYEQYF. In DNA form, the CDR3 reads TGTGCCAGCAGTGAGCTAAGGGGCTGGCAGGCCTACGAGCAGTACTTC.

This chain links TRBV9 with TRBJ2-7; D may be TRBD1 (6 bases). Trimming removed 0 bases from V and 3 bases from J, with 13 bases in between. This CDR3 comprises 15 residues. Germline CDR1 is SGDLS and CDR2 is YYNGEE. The CDR3 nucleotides are TGTGCCAGCAGCGTAGCTGCCGGGACAAACTACGAGCAGTACTTC. This translates into CASSVAAGTNYEQYF.

The chain links TRBV4-2 to TRBJ2-1; D possibly corresponds to TRBD1 (6 bases). V shed 0 bases and J shed 7 bases, with 13 bases lying between them. The CDR3 spans 15 residues. CDR1 is LGHNA, CDR2 YNFKEQ, per germline. The CDR3 here is CASSQEGARENEQFF. CDR3 DNA sequence: TGTGCCAGCAGCCAAGAGGGGGCTCGAGAGAATGAGCAGTTCTTC.

The J gene is TRBJ1-5, the V gene TRBV7-6; D not certain. Deletions cut 2 bases from V and 8 bases from J, with 10 bases between. CDR3 length: 13 amino acids. Germline CDR1 and CDR2: SGHVS and FNYEAQ. The CDR3 spells CASSLRKGEPQHF. The CDR3 nucleotides read TGTGCCAGCAGCTTACGGAAGGGTGAGCCCCAGCATTTT.

A few counts support this clone. The CDR3 here is CASSSLQGRTEAFF. The CDR3 nucleotides read TGCGCCAGCAGCTCCCTACAGGGTAGGACTGAAGCTTTCTTT. The chain combines TRBV5-1 with TRBJ1-1; D possibly corresponds to TRBD1 (6 bases). V was shortened by 3 bases and J by 5 bases, with 14 bases between the two germline ends. The CDR3 has 14 residues. Germline V gene lookup returns CDR1 SGHRS and CDR2 YFSETQ.

The chain recombines TRBV25-1 with TRBJ1-1; the match to TRBD1 covers 8 bases. This CDR3 contains 15 residues. Germline CDR1 and CDR2: MGHDK and SYGVNS. Trimming at V came to 3 bases and at J to 1 base, leaving 4 bases not matched to a gene. This CDR3 is CASSDGRGRNTEAFF. Here the CDR3 DNA reads TGTGCCAGCAGTGACGGCAGGGGGCGGAACACTGAAGCTTTCTTT.

The chain links TRBV6-1 to TRBJ1-2; D is uncertain. Germline loops: CDR1 MNHNS, CDR2 SASEGT. The CDR3 loop spans 14 amino acids. V lost 6 bases and J 2 bases, leaving 13 bases between the germline ends. This CDR3 reads CASSQDGPNYGYTF. The CDR3 DNA sequence: TGTGCCAGCAGCCAGGACGGCCCGAACTATGGCTACACCTTC.

This clone was seen more than once but under ten times. This chain connects TRBV4-3 to TRBJ2-1; tentative D call: TRBD2 (5 bases). The V end was cut by 1 base, the J end by 5 bases, with 9 bases between. CDR3 length: 14 amino acids. Per germline, CDR1 LGHNA and CDR2 YSLEER. As DNA, the CDR3 is TGCGCCAGCAGCCAAGTCGAGGGTAACAATGAGCAGTTCTTC. This translates into CASSQVEGNNEQFF.

The rearrangement links TRBV9 to TRBJ2-7, with D perhaps being TRBD1 or TRBD2 (6 bases each). CDR1 and CDR2 from the germline V gene are SGDLS and YYNGEE. Trimming removed 0 bases from V and 0 bases from J, with 13 bases in between. The CDR3 has 16 amino acids. The CDR3, as DNA: TGTGCCAGCAGCGTAGAAGTGGGGGGCCCCTCCTACGAGCAGTACTTC. The encoded protein is CASSVEVGGPSYEQYF.

V is TRBV7-9 and J is TRBJ2-2; 9 nucleotides agree with TRBD2. V lost 2 bases, J lost 5 bases, and 12 bases stayed unmatched. This CDR3 region has 18 residues. Germline V gene sequence: CDR1 SEHNR, CDR2 FQNEAQ (reference sequence). The DNA for the CDR3 is TGTGCCAGCAGCTTACCCCCCCGGTTAGCGGGAGTGACCGGGGAGCTGTTTTTT. The encoded protein is CASSLPPRLAGVTGELFF. Using reference TRBV7-9 and TRBJ2-2 for the parts outside the CDR3, the full variable domain is DTGVSQNPRHKITKRGQNVTFRCDPISEHNRLYWYRQTLGQGPEFLTYFQNEAQLEKSRLLSDRFSAERPKGSFSTLEIQRTEQGDSAMYLCASSLPPRLAGVTGELFFGEGSRLTVL.

The chain couples TRBV2 to TRBJ1-4; 8 bases map to TRBD1. Germline V gives CDR1 SNHLY, CDR2 FYNNEI. V lost 6 bases, J lost 6 bases, and 6 bases stayed unmatched. The CDR3 spans 14 residues. The CDR3 nucleotides are TGTGCCAGCAGCTACGGACAGGGAGATGAAAAACTGTTTTTT. It translates to CASSYGQGDEKLFF.

The chain couples TRBV7-2 to TRBJ2-7; the match to TRBD2 covers 10 bases. The ends lost 5 bases at V and 2 bases at J; junction bases unmatched: 3. This CDR3 comprises 14 residues. CDR1 is SGHTA, CDR2 FQGNSA, per germline. The CDR3 DNA is TGTGCCAGCAGCCGGACTAGCGGTCCCTACGAGCAGTACTTC. It codes for CASSRTSGPYEQYF. Drawing the rest from reference TRBV7-2 and TRBJ2-7, the complete variable domain is GAGVSQSPSNKVTEKGKDVELRCDPISGHTALYWYRQSLGQGLEFLIYFQGNSAPDKSGLPSDRFSAERTGGSVSTLTIQRTQQEDSAVYLCASSRTSGPYEQYFGPGTRLTVT.

The chain is built from TRBV7-9 and TRBJ2-7; TRBD2 is a possible D gene (6 bases). V was cut by 1 base and J by 1 base, with 11 bases left in between. The CDR3 extends over 15 amino acids. The germline V gene has CDR1 SEHNR and CDR2 FQNEAQ (reference sequence). The CDR3 nucleotides are TGTGCCAGCAGCTTAGAGGGACTGGCATCCTACGAGCAGTACTTC. This gives the protein CASSLEGLASYEQYF.

The V call is TRBV6-5, the J call TRBJ1-2, with a weak D call TRBD1 (5 bases). The CDR3 runs 15 residues. V shed 5 bases and J shed 3 bases, with 16 bases lying between them. Germline V gives CDR1 MNHEY, CDR2 SVGAGI. The CDR3 DNA follows: TGTGCCAGCAGTCCCGCCACAGGTATCTACTATGGCTACACCTTC. It encodes CASSPATGIYYGYTF.

The chain uses TRBV5-1 and TRBJ2-7; TRBD2 aligns across 10 bases. Trimming at V came to 4 bases and at J to 3 bases, leaving 7 bases not matched to a gene. CDR1 SGHRS and CDR2 YFSETQ come from the germline V gene. This CDR3 has 15 amino acids. The chain's CDR3 is CASSQGLAVSYEQYF. In DNA, the CDR3 is TGCGCCAGCAGCCAAGGACTAGCGGTAAGCTACGAGCAGTACTTC.

The J gene is TRBJ2-1, the V gene TRBV11-2; tentatively, D is TRBD1 (6 bases). V gave up 5 bases and J gave up 4 bases, with 21 bases separating them. From germline, CDR1 is SGHAT and CDR2 FQNNGV. This CDR3 has 17 residues. CDR3 sequence: CASSLGGVGGRYNEQFF. The CDR3 DNA follows: TGTGCCAGCAGCCTAGGGGGAGTAGGAGGCCGATACAATGAGCAGTTCTTC.

The chain's CDR3 is CASSWGQGSYEQYF. CDR3 bases: TGTGCCAGCAGTTGGGGACAGGGCTCCTACGAGCAGTACTTC. The chain joins TRBV27 to TRBJ2-7; TRBD1 matches at 9 bases. This CDR3 comprises 14 residues. With V trimmed by 4 bases and J by 0 bases, 1 base remained unmatched. The V gene's germline CDR1 is MNHEY and CDR2 SMNVEV (reference sequence).

The CDR3 coding sequence is TGTGCCAGCAGCTTAGGGGGGAGCAATGAGCAGTTCTTC. This gives the protein CASSLGGSNEQFF. V is TRBV7-7 and J is TRBJ2-1, with D tentatively TRBD1 or TRBD2 (5 bases each). The CDR3 is 13 residues long. Trimming took 1 base from V and 6 from J, leaving 7 bases between them. Germline CDR1 is SSHAT and CDR2 is FNYEAQ (reference sequence).

The CDR3 loop is CAWSVRGGTDTQYF. CDR3 DNA sequence: TGTGCCTGGAGTGTACGGGGGGGCACAGATACGCAGTATTTT. The gene calls are TRBV30 and TRBJ2-3; 7 nucleotides line up with TRBD2. The CDR3 contains 14 residues. Germline loops: CDR1 GTSNPN, CDR2 SVGIG (reference sequence). Unmatched junction bases numbered 1, after V lost 0 bases and J lost 1 base. The full variable domain, with the rest looked up from reference TRBV30 and TRBJ2-3, is SQTIHQWPATLVQPVGSPLSLECTVEGTSNPNLYWYRQAAGRGLQLLFYSVGIGQISSEVPQNLSASRPQDRQFILSSKKLLLSDSGFYLCAWSVRGGTDTQYFGPGTRLTVL.

This CDR3 reads CASSQIAESSTDTQYF. CDR3 DNA sequence: TGTGCCAGCAGCCAAATAGCAGAATCTAGCACAGATACGCAGTATTTT. The genes are TRBV4-2 and TRBJ2-3; D gene uncertain. CDR3 length equals 16 residues. CDR1 and CDR2 from the germline V gene are LGHNA and YNFKEQ. V was shortened by 2 bases and J by 0 bases, with 12 bases between the two germline ends.

The chain carries TRBV6-5 and TRBJ2-7; D not resolved. Germline CDR1 is MNHEY and CDR2 is SVGAGI. V lost 0 bases to trimming and J lost 2 bases, with 14 bases between them. The CDR3 contains 16 residues. CDR3 nucleotides: TGTGCCAGCAGTTACTCGAAGGAGCTGGGGACCTACGAGCAGTACTTC. It encodes CASSYSKELGTYEQYF.

V gene TRBV9 combines with J gene TRBJ2-5; 12 bases line up with TRBD2. The CDR3 runs 15 residues. Germline V CDR1 and CDR2: SGDLS, YYNGEE. With 3 bases clipped from V and 5 bases from J, the junction kept 5 bases outside the gene matches. Written as DNA, the CDR3 is TGTGCCAGCAGCGCTAGCGGGGGGGCCGCGGAGACCCAGTACTTC. It specifies CASSASGGAAETQYF.

The chain links TRBV20-1 to TRBJ2-5; D ambiguous. The CDR3 totals 10 residues. Per germline, CDR1 DFQATT and CDR2 SNEGSKA (reference sequence). Trimming left V 6 bases short and J 3 bases short, with 5 bases between. CDR3 sequence reads: CSAVEETQYF. The CDR3 bases are TGCAGTGCCGTAGAAGAGACCCAGTACTTC.

The chain combines TRBV6-1 with TRBJ2-5; the D is unclear. This CDR3 region has 12 residues. Germline values: CDR1 MNHNS, CDR2 SASEGT. Deletions cut 2 bases from V and 4 bases from J, with 5 bases between. The CDR3 region is CASSEIGETQYF. For the CDR3, the DNA is TGTGCCAGCAGTGAAATTGGAGAGACCCAGTACTTC.